This T cell receptor beta chain derives from a study of T cell responses to AZD1222 COVID-19 vaccine. Overall study results and limits: Spike-specific TCR breadth and depth went up after people got two AZD1222 doses. Reports indicate that nearly half of spike-specific TCRs are directed at unmutated variant regions. The study sampled repertoires only after the peak T cell response.

This CDR3 has 11 amino acids. V lost 6 bases and J lost 5, with 7 bases in between. Germline values: CDR1 MNHEY, CDR2 SVGAGI. Notes on this clone: Its antigen is unknown.

Assay: immunoSEQ multiplex PCR; the TCRdb copy retains only in-frame clones and omits some. The sample yields about 110,000 clones, 89% seen once. The chain carries TRBV6-5 and TRBJ1-1; D is ambiguous. The starting material was peripheral blood, obtained 28 days after the second AZD1222 dose. The receptor was isolated from an adult who received the AZD1222 COVID-19 vaccine. CDR3 region: CASSGRTEAFF. CDR3 sequence (DNA): TGTGCCAGCAGCGGACGGACTGAAGCTTTCTTT.